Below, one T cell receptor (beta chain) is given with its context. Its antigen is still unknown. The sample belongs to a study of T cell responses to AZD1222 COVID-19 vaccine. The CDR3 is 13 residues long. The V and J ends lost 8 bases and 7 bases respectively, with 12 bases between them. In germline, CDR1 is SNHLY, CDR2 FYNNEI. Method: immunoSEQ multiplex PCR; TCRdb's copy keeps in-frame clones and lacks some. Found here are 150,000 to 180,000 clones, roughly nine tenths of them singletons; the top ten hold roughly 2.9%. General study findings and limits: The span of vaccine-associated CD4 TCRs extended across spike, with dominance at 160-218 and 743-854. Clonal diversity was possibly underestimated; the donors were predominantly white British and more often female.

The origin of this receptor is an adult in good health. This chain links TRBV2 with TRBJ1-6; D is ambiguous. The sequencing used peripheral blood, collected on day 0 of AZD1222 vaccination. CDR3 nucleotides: TGTGCCAGCCAAACCGACGGGAATTCACCCCTCCACTTT. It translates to CASQTDGNSPLHF.